These T cell receptor beta chains were read from a single sample in a study of T cell responses to AZD1222 COVID-19 vaccine. TCRdb's table, derived via immunoSEQ multiplex PCR, lists solely in-frame clones and lacks some. This table holds approximately 140,000 clones, 80% to 85% found once. The sample in question was peripheral blood, obtained on day 0 of MenACWY control vaccination. Receptors were obtained from an adult in good health. The CDR3 runs from the conserved cysteine through the conserved F or W. The D gene is left open where the match is weak. The size field is filled for only some rows; it gives once, few, many or a size class.

cdr3_length	clone_size	d_call	v_call	j_call	cdr3_aa	cdr3_nt
14	-	-	TRBV20-1	TRBJ2-2	CSASLQGATGELFF	TGCAGTGCTAGTCTCCAGGGAGCGACCGGGGAGCTGTTTTTT
19	-	-	TRBV3-1/TRBV3-2	TRBJ1-6	CASSQEALAGDSYNSPLHF	TGTGCCAGCAGCCAAGAAGCCCTGGCAGGGGACTCCTATAATTCACCCCTCCACTTT
16	-	-	TRBV7-9	TRBJ2-5	CASSPRGTGHQETQYF	TGTGCCAGCAGCCCCCGTGGAACGGGGCACCAAGAGACCCAGTACTTC
16	-	-	TRBV5-1	TRBJ2-7	CASSLTTGQARYEQYF	TGCGCCAGCAGCCTAACCACAGGGCAGGCCCGCTACGAGCAGTACTTC
14	once	-	TRBV12-5	TRBJ1-1	CASGKDPEDTEAFF	TGTGCTAGTGGAAAAGACCCGGAGGACACTGAAGCTTTCTTT
15	-	-	TRBV29-1	TRBJ2-2	CSVEESPGNTGELFF	TGCAGCGTTGAAGAATCCCCGGGGAACACCGGGGAGCTGTTTTTT
13	-	TRBD1	TRBV10-2	TRBJ2-3	CASSTGGSDTQYF	TGCGCCAGCAGTACAGGGGGATCAGATACGCAGTATTTT
16	-	-	TRBV7-9	TRBJ1-2	CASSSPGTGEISGYTF	TGTGCCAGCAGCTCCCCCGGGACGGGGGAGATCTCTGGCTACACCTTC
15	-	TRBD1	TRBV3-1/TRBV3-2	TRBJ2-2	CASRQEGARGGELFF	TGTGCCAGCAGACAAGAGGGGGCCCGGGGCGGGGAGCTGTTTTTT
16	-	TRBD1	TRBV7-6	TRBJ2-3	CASSSEGAPLTDTQYF	TGTGCCAGCAGCTCCGAGGGGGCCCCACTCACAGATACGCAGTATTTT
14	few	TRBD1	TRBV2	TRBJ1-2	CASNLGQGLYGYTF	TGTGCCAGCAACCTGGGACAGGGACTCTATGGCTACACCTTC
15	-	-	TRBV5-1	TRBJ2-2	CASTGRLANTGELFF	TGCGCCAGCACTGGACGTCTCGCGAACACCGGGGAGCTGTTTTTT
14	-	-	TRBV19	TRBJ2-2	CASSKDTDTGELFF	TGTGCCAGTAGTAAGGACACAGACACCGGGGAGCTGTTTTTT
15	-	-	TRBV2	TRBJ1-6	CASRPPGTLNSPLHF	TGTGCCAGCAGACCGCCAGGGACTCTTAATTCACCCCTCCACTTT
14	-	-	TRBV5-1	TRBJ1-2	CASSHAGQGYGYTF	TGCGCCAGCAGCCACGCGGGGCAGGGGTATGGCTACACCTTC
14	-	TRBD1	TRBV5-1	TRBJ1-1	CASAERTGTTEAFF	TGCGCCAGCGCTGAAAGGACAGGGACCACTGAAGCTTTCTTT
21	-	-	TRBV28	TRBJ1-2	CASSLSPALGQVVLADYGYTF	TGTGCCAGCAGTTTATCCCCCGCGCTTGGCCAGGTGGTTTTAGCGGACTATGGCTACACCTTC
11	-	-	TRBV5-5	TRBJ2-7	CASSIGYEQYF	TGTGCCAGCAGTATTGGCTACGAGCAGTACTTC
16	-	TRBD1	TRBV19	TRBJ1-1	CASSSGQGMMNTEAFF	TGTGCCAGTAGTAGCGGACAGGGAATGATGAACACTGAAGCTTTCTTT
13	once	-	TRBV29-1	TRBJ1-5	CSVRDSGGEPQHF	TGCAGCGTCCGGGACTCTGGGGGGGAGCCCCAGCATTTT
13	-	TRBD1	TRBV12-5	TRBJ2-5	CASGLRDRETQYF	TGTGCTAGTGGACTCCGGGACAGAGAGACCCAGTACTTC
15	-	-	TRBV30	TRBJ1-3	CAWSVAWGLGNTIYF	TGTGCCTGGAGTGTAGCATGGGGACTTGGAAACACCATATATTTT
14	-	-	TRBV29-1	TRBJ2-3	CSVEVSGTTDTQYF	TGCAGCGTTGAAGTTTCTGGTACCACAGATACGCAGTATTTT
14	-	-	TRBV3-1/TRBV3-2	TRBJ2-1	CASSQGRPPHEQFF	TGTGCCAGCAGCCAAGGTAGGCCCCCCCATGAGCAGTTCTTC
15	-	-	TRBV2	TRBJ1-5	CASSREGGFDQPQHF	TGTGCCAGCAGTAGGGAAGGAGGTTTCGATCAGCCCCAGCATTTT
13	-	-	TRBV25-1	TRBJ1-5	CASSGGANQPQHF	TGTGCCAGCAGTGGAGGTGCTAATCAGCCCCAGCATTTT
16	-	-	TRBV4-1	TRBJ2-5	CASSHPPGGTGETQYF	TGCGCCAGCAGCCACCCCCCCGGGGGAACGGGGGAGACCCAGTACTTC
16	-	-	TRBV29-1	TRBJ1-1	CSVERDWNFMNTEAFF	TGCAGCGTTGAAAGGGACTGGAACTTCATGAACACTGAAGCTTTCTTT
16	-	TRBD2	TRBV5-1	TRBJ2-5	CASSPLTASGGETQYF	TGCGCCAGCAGCCCCCTGACGGCTAGCGGGGGGGAGACCCAGTACTTC
15	-	TRBD2	TRBV10-2	TRBJ2-5	CASSESSLAGRAQYF	TGCGCCAGCAGTGAGTCGAGTCTAGCGGGGCGGGCCCAGTACTTC
17	-	TRBD1	TRBV7-9	TRBJ1-2	CASSPGTEPYNNYGYTF	TGTGCCAGCAGCCCAGGGACAGAACCGTATAATAACTATGGCTACACCTTC
15	-	TRBD2	TRBV19	TRBJ2-7	CASSMPSGNTYEQYF	TGTGCCAGTAGTATGCCTAGCGGGAACACCTACGAGCAGTACTTC
15	many	-	TRBV5-4	TRBJ1-1	CASSPQIGGYTEAFF	TGTGCCAGCAGCCCCCAGATCGGGGGATACACTGAAGCTTTCTTT
13	once	TRBD1	TRBV5-1	TRBJ2-7	CASSWTGDYEQYF	TGCGCCAGCAGTTGGACAGGGGACTACGAGCAGTACTTC
15	-	TRBD2	TRBV11-2	TRBJ2-1	CASREDSGGYNEQFF	TGTGCCAGCAGGGAAGATAGCGGGGGCTACAATGAGCAGTTCTTC
12	-	-	TRBV6-1	TRBJ2-3	CATSGGTDTQYF	TGTGCCACCTCGGGGGGCACAGATACGCAGTATTTT